These 21 T cell receptor beta chains originate from one sample sequenced in a study of cytomegalovirus exposure and HLA in healthy donors. PCR was performed using 60 Vbeta and 13 Jbeta primers. The assay was immunoSEQ multiplex PCR, and TCRdb's table has in-frame clones only and misses some. The table shows around 140,000 clones, with just under 80% occurring only once. Sequencing was done on a sample of PBMCs. All receptors come from a male donor in good health and CMV-seronegative.

The V and J genes are TRBV5-6 and TRBJ2-5; the match to TRBD2 covers 9 bases. Germline V gene data show CDR1 as SGHDT and CDR2 as YYEEEE. V shed 2 bases, J shed 5 bases, and the junction held 7 bases outside the gene matches. This CDR3 has 15 residues. CDR3 bases: TGTGCCAGCAGCTTACTGCGGGGGGGTAGGGAGACCCAGTACTTC. Protein sequence: CASSLLRGGRETQYF.

The chain carries TRBV4-3 and TRBJ2-3, with D maybe TRBD2 (6 bases). The germline V gene has CDR1 LGHNA and CDR2 YSLEER. Trimming stripped 1 base from V and 2 bases from J, with 10 bases between. This CDR3 is 15 amino acids long. In nucleotides, the CDR3 is TGCGCCAGCAGCCAAGGGGACTCCCCCACAGATACGCAGTATTTT. This sequence encodes CASSQGDSPTDTQYF.

The rearrangement joins TRBV9 to TRBJ1-1; D not certain. Germline lookup yields CDR1 SGDLS and CDR2 YYNGEE. Trimming left V 0 bases short and J 1 base short, with 7 bases between. This CDR3 spans 14 amino acids. CDR3 DNA sequence: TGTGCCAGCAGCGTAGAAGCGAGGAACACTGAAGCTTTCTTT. As protein: CASSVEARNTEAFF.

The chain carries TRBV7-2 and TRBJ1-4; TRBD1 aligns across 11 bases. The CDR3 sequence is 16 residues long. Unmatched junction bases numbered 7, after V lost 3 bases and J lost 7 bases. Germline V lookup: CDR1 SGHTA, CDR2 FQGNSA. Written as DNA, the CDR3 is TGTGCCAGCAGCTTGGGACAGGGGGTCTGGGGTGAAAAACTGTTTTTT. Translation gives CASSLGQGVWGEKLFF.

This rearrangement joins TRBV30 to TRBJ2-3; 7 nucleotides line up with TRBD1. J was trimmed by 2 bases and V by 1 base; bases with no gene match: 6. Germline values: CDR1 GTSNPN, CDR2 SVGIG (reference sequence). This CDR3 has 15 amino acids. The CDR3 DNA reads as TGTGCCTGGAGTGGGTGGGGACAGTTCACAGATACGCAGTATTTT. It encodes CAWSGWGQFTDTQYF.

The chain employs TRBV4-3 and TRBJ1-6; TRBD1 matches 9 bases. The CDR3 is 16 amino acids. The trim removed 3 bases at V and 9 bases at J, leaving 9 bases unmatched. The germline gives CDR1 LGHNA, CDR2 YSLEER. The CDR3 region is CASSQAPGQGTSPLHF. The CDR3 DNA follows: TGCGCCAGCAGCCAGGCACCGGGACAGGGTACTTCACCCCTCCACTTT.

The chain links TRBV7-8 to TRBJ2-2; D is undetermined. Trimming pared 3 bases from V and 3 bases from J, leaving 11 bases between. Per germline, CDR1 SGHVS and CDR2 FQNEAQ. The CDR3 is 15 amino acids. The CDR3 is CASSFPGSHTGELFF. The CDR3 DNA reads as TGTGCCAGCAGCTTCCCCGGGTCCCACACCGGGGAGCTGTTTTTT.

This rearrangement joins TRBV11-3 to TRBJ2-3; 9 nucleotides line up with TRBD2. The CDR3 covers 17 residues. CDR1 and CDR2 from the germline V gene are SGHNT and YENEEA. With 4 bases clipped from V and 5 bases from J, the junction kept 13 bases outside the gene matches. The chain's CDR3 is CASSSYLGRGGLDTQYF. CDR3 DNA: TGTGCCAGCAGCTCCTACCTGGGGCGGGGGGGCTTAGATACGCAGTATTTT.

The V call is TRBV25-1, the J call TRBJ2-5; 7 nucleotides align to TRBD2. The V gene's germline CDR1 is MGHDK and CDR2 SYGVNS. Germline trimming cut 6 bases from V and 5 bases from J; bases unmatched to any gene: 6. This CDR3 has 13 residues. This CDR3 reads CASRSGGKETQYF. In DNA form, the CDR3 reads TGTGCCAGCAGGTCCGGGGGGAAGGAGACCCAGTACTTC.

J is TRBJ1-3 and V is TRBV4-3, with D possibly being TRBD1 (5 bases). Deletions cut 1 base from V and 3 bases from J, with 10 bases between. Germline lookup yields CDR1 LGHNA and CDR2 YSLEER. The CDR3 spans 15 residues. This chain's CDR3 is CASSQVLGLGNTIYF. The CDR3 DNA reads as TGCGCCAGCAGCCAAGTTCTGGGGCTTGGAAACACCATATATTTT.

The chain has TRBV6-6 and TRBJ2-2, with a possible D match to TRBD1 (6 bases). V lost 9 bases, J lost 7 bases, and 18 bases lay in between. Germline V CDR1 and CDR2: MNHNY, SVGAGI (reference sequence). This CDR3 contains 14 residues. The CDR3 DNA reads as TGTGCCAGTCAATCAGAACAGGGCGTCGGGGAGCTGTTTTTT. Translated, it gives CASQSEQGVGELFF.

The chain is built from TRBV19 and TRBJ2-3; 7 positions match TRBD1. The length of the CDR3 is 14 residues. The V gene end was trimmed by 3 bases and the J gene end by 8 bases; junction bases not matched to a gene: 8. Germline lookup yields CDR1 LNHDA and CDR2 SQIVND (reference sequence). CDR3 amino acids: CASSIAGGVGTQYF. In DNA, the CDR3 is TGTGCCAGTAGTATCGCAGGGGGAGTGGGTACGCAGTATTTT.

The chain couples TRBV5-6 to TRBJ2-5; 10 bases fit TRBD1. Germline assignment: CDR1 SGHDT and CDR2 YYEEEE. Losses at the gene ends were 4 bases for V and 0 bases for J; bases not matched to a gene: 3. The CDR3 spans 15 residues. The CDR3 nucleotides are TGTGCCAGCAGCGCGGACAGGGGGTACCAAGAGACCCAGTACTTC. Its protein product is CASSADRGYQETQYF.

The chain uses TRBV27 and TRBJ2-5, with TRBD2 matching over 12 bases. The germline CDR1 and CDR2 sequences are MNHEY and SMNVEV (reference sequence). V lost 5 bases and J lost 3; bases outside the gene matches: 7. This CDR3 is 16 amino acids long. The DNA for the CDR3 is TGTGCCAGCAGTCGACTAGCGGGGGCGATAAAAGAGACCCAGTACTTC. It encodes CASSRLAGAIKETQYF.

The chain carries TRBV7-2 and TRBJ2-5; D is possibly TRBD2 (7 bases). V lost 4 bases, J lost 13 bases, and 16 bases lay in between. The CDR3 length is 12 residues. CDR1 is SGHTA, CDR2 FQGNSA, per germline. For the CDR3, the DNA is TGTGCCAGCAGCTCCTTGGGGGGGCTTCCGTACTTC. Translating gives CASSSLGGLPYF.

CDR3 sequence: CASSSGTTDTQYF. For the CDR3, the DNA is TGTGCCAGCAGCTCCGGGACTACAGATACGCAGTATTTT. This chain connects TRBV7-6 to TRBJ2-3; a possible D gene is TRBD2 (6 bases). The CDR3 covers 13 residues. Trimming removed 4 bases at V and 3 bases at J, with 8 bases between. CDR1 and CDR2 from the germline V gene are SGHVS and FNYEAQ.

The rearrangement links TRBV11-2 to TRBJ1-4; no definite D call. V was trimmed by 2 bases and J by 5 bases, leaving 6 bases between them. This CDR3 is built from 13 residues. Germline CDR1 and CDR2: SGHAT and FQNNGV. The CDR3, as DNA: TGTGCCAGCAGCTTATTAGTCAATGAAAAACTGTTTTTT. It is translated as CASSLLVNEKLFF.

The genes are TRBV9 and TRBJ2-7; perhaps TRBD2 as D (6 bases). The CDR3 covers 14 residues. V was cut by 4 bases and J by 6 bases, with 17 bases left in between. Per the germline V gene, CDR1 is SGDLS and CDR2 is YYNGEE. CDR3 protein: CASSIGGATIEQYF. For the CDR3, the DNA is TGTGCCAGCAGCATCGGCGGGGCTACCATCGAGCAGTACTTC.

The rearrangement links TRBV7-9 to TRBJ1-1; tentatively, D is TRBD1 (6 bases). Germline V gene lookup returns CDR1 SEHNR and CDR2 FQNEAQ (reference sequence). The ends were cut back, 6 bases at V and 8 bases at J, with 19 bases in the middle. The CDR3 is made up of 14 amino acids. CDR3 amino acids: CASRPPTGPIEAFF. DNA for the CDR3: TGTGCCAGCAGACCACCAACAGGGCCCATCGAAGCTTTCTTT.

The chain employs TRBV10-3 and TRBJ2-1; 8 nucleotides align to TRBD2. The CDR3 has 14 residues. With 8 bases clipped from V and 1 base from J, the junction kept 4 bases outside the gene matches. Germline CDR1 is ENHRY and CDR2 is SYGVKD. The CDR3 DNA follows: TGTGCCATCGCGGGGGGCGAATCCTACAATGAGCAGTTCTTC. Amino acids: CAIAGGESYNEQFF.

The chain has TRBV5-1 and TRBJ2-7, with D tentatively TRBD1 (7 bases). Looked up from germline, CDR1 is SGHRS and CDR2 is YFSETQ. Trimming left V 0 bases short and J 4 bases short, with 14 bases between. The CDR3 runs 15 residues. CDR3 DNA: TGCGCCAGCAGCTTGGGCGGAGGGGGCAAGTACGAGCAGTACTTC. It yields the protein CASSLGGGGKYEQYF.